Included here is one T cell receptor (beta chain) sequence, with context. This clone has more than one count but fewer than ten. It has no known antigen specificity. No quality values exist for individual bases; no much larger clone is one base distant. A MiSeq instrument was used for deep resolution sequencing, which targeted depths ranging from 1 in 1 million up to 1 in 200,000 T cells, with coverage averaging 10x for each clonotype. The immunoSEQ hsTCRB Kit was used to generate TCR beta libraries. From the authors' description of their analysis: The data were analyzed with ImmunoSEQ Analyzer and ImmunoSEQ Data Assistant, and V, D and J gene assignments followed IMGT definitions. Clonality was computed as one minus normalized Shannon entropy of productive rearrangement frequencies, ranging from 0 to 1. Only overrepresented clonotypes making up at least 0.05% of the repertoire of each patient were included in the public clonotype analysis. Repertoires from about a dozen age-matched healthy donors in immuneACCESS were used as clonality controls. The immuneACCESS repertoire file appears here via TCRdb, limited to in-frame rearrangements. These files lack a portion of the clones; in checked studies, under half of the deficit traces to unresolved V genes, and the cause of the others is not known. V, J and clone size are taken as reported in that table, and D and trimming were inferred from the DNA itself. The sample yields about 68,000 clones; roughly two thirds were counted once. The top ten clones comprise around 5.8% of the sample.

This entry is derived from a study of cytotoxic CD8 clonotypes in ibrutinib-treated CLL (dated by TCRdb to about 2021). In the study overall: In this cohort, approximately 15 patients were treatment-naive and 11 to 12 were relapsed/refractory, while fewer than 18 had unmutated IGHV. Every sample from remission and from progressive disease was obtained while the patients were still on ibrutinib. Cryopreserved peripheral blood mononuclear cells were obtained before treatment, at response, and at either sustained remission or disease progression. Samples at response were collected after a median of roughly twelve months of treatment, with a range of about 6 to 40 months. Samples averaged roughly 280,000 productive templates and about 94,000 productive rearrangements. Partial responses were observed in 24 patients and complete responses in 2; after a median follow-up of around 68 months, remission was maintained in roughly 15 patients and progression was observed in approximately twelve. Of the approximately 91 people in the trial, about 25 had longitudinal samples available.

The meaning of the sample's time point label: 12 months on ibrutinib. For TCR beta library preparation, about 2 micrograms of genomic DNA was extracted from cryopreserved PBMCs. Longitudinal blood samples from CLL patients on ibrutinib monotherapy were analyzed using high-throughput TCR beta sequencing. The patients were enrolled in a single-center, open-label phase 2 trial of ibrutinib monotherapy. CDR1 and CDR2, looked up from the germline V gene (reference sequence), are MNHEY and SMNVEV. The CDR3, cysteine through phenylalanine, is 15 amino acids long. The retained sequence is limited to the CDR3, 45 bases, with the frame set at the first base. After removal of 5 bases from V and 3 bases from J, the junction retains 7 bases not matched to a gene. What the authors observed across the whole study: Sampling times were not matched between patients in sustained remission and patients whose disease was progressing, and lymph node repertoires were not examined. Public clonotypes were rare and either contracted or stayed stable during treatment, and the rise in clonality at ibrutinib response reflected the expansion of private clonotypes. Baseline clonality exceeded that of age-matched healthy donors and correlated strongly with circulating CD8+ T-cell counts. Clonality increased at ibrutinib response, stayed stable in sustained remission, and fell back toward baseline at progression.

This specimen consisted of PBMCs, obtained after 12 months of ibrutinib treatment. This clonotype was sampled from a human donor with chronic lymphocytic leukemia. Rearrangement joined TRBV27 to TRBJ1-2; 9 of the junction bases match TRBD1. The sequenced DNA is TGTGCCAGCAGTCAGGGACAGGGCCCTTACTATGGCTACACCTTC. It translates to CASSQGQGPYYGYTF.